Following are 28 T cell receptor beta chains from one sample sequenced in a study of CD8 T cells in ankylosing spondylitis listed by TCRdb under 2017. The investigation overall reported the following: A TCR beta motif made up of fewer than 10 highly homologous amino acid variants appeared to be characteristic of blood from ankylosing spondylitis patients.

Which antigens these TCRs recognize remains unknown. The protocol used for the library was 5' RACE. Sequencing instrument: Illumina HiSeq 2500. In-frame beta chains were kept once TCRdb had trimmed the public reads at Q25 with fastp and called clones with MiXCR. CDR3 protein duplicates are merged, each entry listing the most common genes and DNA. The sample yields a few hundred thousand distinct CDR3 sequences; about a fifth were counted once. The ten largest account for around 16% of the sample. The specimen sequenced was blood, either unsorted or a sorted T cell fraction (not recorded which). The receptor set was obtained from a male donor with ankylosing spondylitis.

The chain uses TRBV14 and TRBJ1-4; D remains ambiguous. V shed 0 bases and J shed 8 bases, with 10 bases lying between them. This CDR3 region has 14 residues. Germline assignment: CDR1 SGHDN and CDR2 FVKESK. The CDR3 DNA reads TGTGCCAGCAGCCAAGAACTGATCGGCGAAAAACTGTTTTTT. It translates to CASSQELIGEKLFF.

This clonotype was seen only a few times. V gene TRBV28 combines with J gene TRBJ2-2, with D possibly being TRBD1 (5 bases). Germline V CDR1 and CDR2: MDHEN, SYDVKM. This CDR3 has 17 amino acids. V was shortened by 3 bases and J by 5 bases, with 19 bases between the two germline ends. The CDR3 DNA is TGTGCCAGCAGTTTGTCCTTGTTGGTAGGGGCGACCGGGGAGCTGTTTTTT. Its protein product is CASSLSLLVGATGELFF.

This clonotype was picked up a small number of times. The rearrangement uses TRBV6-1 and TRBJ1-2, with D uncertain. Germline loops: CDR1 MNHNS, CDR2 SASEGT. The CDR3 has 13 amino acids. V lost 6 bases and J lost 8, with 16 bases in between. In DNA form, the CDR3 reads TGTGCCAGCAGCCCCGGGAGACCCAGGGGCTACACCTTC. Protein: CASSPGRPRGYTF.

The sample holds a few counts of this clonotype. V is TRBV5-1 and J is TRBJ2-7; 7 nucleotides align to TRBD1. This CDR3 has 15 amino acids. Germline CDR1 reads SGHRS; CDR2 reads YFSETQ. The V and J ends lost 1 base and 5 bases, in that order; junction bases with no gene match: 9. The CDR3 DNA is TGCGCCAGCAGCTTGAGATCGGACAGGTACCACGAGCAGTACTTC. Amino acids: CASSLRSDRYHEQYF.

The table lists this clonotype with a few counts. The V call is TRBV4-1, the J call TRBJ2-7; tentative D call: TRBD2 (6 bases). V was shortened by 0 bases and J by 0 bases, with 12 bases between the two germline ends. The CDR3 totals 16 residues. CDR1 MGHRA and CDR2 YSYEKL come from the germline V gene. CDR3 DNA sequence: TGCGCCAGCAGCCAAGATAGGCGGGATCCCTCCTACGAGCAGTACTTC. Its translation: CASSQDRRDPSYEQYF.

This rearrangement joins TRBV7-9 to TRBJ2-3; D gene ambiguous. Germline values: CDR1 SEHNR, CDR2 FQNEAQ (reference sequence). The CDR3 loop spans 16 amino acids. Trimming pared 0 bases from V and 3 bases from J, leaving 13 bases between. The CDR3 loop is CASSLAEFGETDTQYF. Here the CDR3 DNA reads TGTGCCAGCAGCTTAGCGGAGTTTGGGGAAACAGATACGCAGTATTTT.

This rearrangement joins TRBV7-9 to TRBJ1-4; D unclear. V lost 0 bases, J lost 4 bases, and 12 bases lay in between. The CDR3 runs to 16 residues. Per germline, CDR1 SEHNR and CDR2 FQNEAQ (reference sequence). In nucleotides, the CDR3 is TGTGCCAGCAGCTTAGCGGTTGGCAGGAGTAATGAAAAACTGTTTTTT. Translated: CASSLAVGRSNEKLFF.

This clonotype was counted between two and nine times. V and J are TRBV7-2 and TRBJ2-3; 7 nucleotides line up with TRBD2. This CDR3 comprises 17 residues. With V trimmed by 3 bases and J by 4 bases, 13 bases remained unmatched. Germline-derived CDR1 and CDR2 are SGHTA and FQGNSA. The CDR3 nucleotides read TGTGCCAGCAGCTTCCCCCAACCGGGAGGAATGGCAGATACGCAGTATTTT. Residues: CASSFPQPGGMADTQYF.

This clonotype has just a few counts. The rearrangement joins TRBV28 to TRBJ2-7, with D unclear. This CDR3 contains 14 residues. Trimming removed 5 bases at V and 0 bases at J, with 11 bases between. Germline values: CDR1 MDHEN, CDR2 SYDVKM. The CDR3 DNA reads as TGTGCCAGCAGTCAGACACCGAGCTCCTACGAGCAGTACTTC. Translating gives CASSQTPSSYEQYF.

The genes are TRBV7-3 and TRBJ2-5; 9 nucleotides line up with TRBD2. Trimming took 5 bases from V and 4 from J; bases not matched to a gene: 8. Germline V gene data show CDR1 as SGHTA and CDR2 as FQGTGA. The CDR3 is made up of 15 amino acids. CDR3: CASSPDSGSGETQYF. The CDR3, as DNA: TGTGCCAGCAGCCCGGATAGCGGGAGTGGAGAGACCCAGTACTTC.

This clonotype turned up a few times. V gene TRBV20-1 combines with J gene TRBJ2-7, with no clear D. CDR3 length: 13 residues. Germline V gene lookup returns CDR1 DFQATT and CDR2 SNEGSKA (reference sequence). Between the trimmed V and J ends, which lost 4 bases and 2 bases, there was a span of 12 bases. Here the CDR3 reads CSAIDGSPYEQYF. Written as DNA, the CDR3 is TGCAGTGCTATTGACGGCTCCCCCTACGAGCAGTACTTC.

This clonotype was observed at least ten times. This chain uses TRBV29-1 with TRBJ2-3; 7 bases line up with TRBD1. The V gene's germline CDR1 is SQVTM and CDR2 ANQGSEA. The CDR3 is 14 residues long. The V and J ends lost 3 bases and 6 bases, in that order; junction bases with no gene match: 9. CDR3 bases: TGCAGCGTTGATCAAGGGGGCTGGGGGGATACGCAGTATTTT. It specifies CSVDQGGWGDTQYF.

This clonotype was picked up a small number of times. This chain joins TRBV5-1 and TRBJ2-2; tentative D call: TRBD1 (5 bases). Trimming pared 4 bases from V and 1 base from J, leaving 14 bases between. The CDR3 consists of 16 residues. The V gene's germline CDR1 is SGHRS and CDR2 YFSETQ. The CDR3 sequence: CASSEGWQGNTGELFF. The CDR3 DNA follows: TGCGCCAGCAGCGAAGGATGGCAGGGGAACACCGGGGAGCTGTTTTTT.

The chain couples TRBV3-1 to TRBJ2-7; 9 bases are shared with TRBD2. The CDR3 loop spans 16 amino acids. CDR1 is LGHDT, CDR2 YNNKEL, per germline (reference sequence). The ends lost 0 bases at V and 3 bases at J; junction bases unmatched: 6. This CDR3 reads CASSQDSSGISYEQYF. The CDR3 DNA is TGTGCCAGCAGCCAAGATTCTAGCGGGATAAGCTACGAGCAGTACTTC.

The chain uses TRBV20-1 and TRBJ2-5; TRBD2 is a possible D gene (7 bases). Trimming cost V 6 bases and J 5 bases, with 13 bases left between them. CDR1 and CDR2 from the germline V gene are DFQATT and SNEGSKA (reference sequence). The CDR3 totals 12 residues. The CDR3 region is CSARRGHETQYF. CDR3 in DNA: TGCAGTGCCAGGCGGGGGCATGAGACCCAGTACTTC.

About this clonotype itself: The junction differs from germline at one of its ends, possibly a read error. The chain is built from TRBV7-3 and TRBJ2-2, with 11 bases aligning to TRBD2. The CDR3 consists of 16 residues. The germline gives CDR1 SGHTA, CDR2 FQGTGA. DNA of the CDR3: TGTGCCAGCACCTTAGGGACTAGCGGTAACACCGGGGAGCTGTTTTTT. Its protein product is CASTLGTSGNTGELFF.

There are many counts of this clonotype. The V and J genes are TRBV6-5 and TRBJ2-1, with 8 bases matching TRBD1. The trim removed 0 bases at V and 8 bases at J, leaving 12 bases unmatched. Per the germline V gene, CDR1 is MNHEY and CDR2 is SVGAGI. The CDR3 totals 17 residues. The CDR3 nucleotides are TGTGCCAGCAGTTACTCCATCCACGGGACAGGTTTGGATGAGCAGTTCTTC. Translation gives CASSYSIHGTGLDEQFF.

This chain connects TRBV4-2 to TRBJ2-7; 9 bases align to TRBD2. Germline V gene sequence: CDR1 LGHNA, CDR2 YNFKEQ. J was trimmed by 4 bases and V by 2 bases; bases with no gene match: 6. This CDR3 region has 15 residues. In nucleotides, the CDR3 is TGTGCCAGCAGCCAAACGAAGCGGGAGGTTTACGAGCAGTACTTC. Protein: CASSQTKREVYEQYF.

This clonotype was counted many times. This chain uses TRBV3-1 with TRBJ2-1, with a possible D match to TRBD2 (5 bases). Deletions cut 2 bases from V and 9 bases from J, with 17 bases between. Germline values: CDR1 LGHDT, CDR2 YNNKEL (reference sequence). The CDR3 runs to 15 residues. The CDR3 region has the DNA TGTGCCAGCAGCCAACTGTTGTCTAGCATGGGTGAGCAGTTCTTC. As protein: CASSQLLSSMGEQFF.

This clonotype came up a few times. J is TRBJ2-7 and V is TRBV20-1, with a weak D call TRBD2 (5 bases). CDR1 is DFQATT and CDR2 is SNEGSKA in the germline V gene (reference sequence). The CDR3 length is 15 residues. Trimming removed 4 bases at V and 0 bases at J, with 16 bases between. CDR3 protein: CSATLFMGSSYEQYF. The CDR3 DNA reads TGCAGTGCTACACTTTTTATGGGGAGCTCCTACGAGCAGTACTTC.

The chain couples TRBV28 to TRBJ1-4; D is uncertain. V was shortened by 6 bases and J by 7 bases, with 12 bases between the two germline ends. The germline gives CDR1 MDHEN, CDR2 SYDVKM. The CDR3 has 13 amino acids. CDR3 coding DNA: TGTGCCAGCAGATCCCCGGTCAGTGAAAAACTGTTTTTT. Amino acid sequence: CASRSPVSEKLFF.

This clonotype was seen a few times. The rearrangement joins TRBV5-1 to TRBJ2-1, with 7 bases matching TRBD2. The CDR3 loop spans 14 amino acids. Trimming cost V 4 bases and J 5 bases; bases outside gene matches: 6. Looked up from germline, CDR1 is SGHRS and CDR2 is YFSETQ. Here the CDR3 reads CASSQGGPNNEQFF. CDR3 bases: TGCGCCAGCAGCCAGGGAGGGCCAAACAATGAGCAGTTCTTC.

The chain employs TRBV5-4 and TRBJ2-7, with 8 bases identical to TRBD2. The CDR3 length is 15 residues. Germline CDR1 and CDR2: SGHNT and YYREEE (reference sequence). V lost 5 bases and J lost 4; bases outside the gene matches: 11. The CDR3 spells CASSAGREASYEQYF. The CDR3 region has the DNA TGTGCCAGCAGTGCCGGGCGGGAGGCAAGTTACGAGCAGTACTTC. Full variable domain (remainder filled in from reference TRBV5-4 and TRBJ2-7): ETGVTQSPTHLIKTRGQQVTLRCSSQSGHNTVSWYQQALGQGPQFIFQYYREEENGRGNFPPRFSGLQFPNYSSELNVNALELDDSALYLCASSAGREASYEQYFGPGTRLTVT.

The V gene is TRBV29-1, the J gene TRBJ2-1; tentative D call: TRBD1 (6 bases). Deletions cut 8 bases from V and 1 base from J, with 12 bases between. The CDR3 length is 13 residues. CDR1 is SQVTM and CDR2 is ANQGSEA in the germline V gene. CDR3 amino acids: CSQRGSSYNEQFF. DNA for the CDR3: TGCAGCCAGAGGGGGTCATCCTACAATGAGCAGTTCTTC.

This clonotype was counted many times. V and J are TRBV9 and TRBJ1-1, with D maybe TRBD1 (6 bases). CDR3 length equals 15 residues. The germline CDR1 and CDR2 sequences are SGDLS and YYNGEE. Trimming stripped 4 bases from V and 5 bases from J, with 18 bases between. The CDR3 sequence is CASSPSGGGGTEAFF. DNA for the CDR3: TGTGCCAGCAGCCCTAGTGGGGGGGGCGGGACTGAAGCTTTCTTT. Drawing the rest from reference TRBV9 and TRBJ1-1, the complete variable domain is DSGVTQTPKHLITATGQRVTLRCSPRSGDLSVYWYQQSLDQGLQFLIQYYNGEERAKGNILERFSAQQFPDLHSELNLSSLELGDSALYFCASSPSGGGGTEAFFGQGTRLTVV.

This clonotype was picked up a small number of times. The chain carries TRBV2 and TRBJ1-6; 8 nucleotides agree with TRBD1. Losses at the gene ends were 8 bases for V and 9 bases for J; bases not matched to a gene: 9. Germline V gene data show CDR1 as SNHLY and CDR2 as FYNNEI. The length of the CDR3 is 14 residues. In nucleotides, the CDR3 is TGTGCCAGCTCTGCGGGACAGGTTTCTTCACCCCTCCACTTT. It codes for CASSAGQVSSPLHF.

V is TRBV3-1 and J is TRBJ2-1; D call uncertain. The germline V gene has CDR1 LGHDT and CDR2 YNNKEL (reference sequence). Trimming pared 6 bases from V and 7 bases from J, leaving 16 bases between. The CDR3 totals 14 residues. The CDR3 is CASSPISLGNEQFF. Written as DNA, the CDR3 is TGTGCCAGCAGTCCTATTTCCCTAGGGAATGAGCAGTTCTTC.

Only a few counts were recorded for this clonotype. The DNA for the CDR3 is TGTGCCAGCAGTTTAAGAGGGTATAATGAAAAACTGTTTTTT. Its protein product is CASSLRGYNEKLFF. The chain has TRBV28 and TRBJ1-4; D uncertain. CDR3 length: 14 residues. Deletions cut 2 bases from V and 4 bases from J, with 8 bases between. CDR1 is MDHEN and CDR2 is SYDVKM in the germline V gene.